This TCR beta chain was recorded in a study of CD8 T cells in ankylosing spondylitis. Study conclusions and caveats: Disease-linked clones had a CD8+ phenotype and relatively low frequency in peripheral blood. Both synovial fluid and blood in reactive arthritis had previously been reported to carry some motif variants. Ankylosing spondylitis blood appeared to be characterized by a TCR beta motif of 7 to 9 highly homologous variants. The study looked at matched synovial fluid samples from ankylosing spondylitis patients. Disease-linked clones were reported to be significantly enriched there.

With regard to this clonotype: Its antigen remains unidentified.

Quantitative 5'-RACE was performed with molecular barcodes, and it yielded the TCR beta libraries. TCRdb reanalysed the 5' RACE reads using MiXCR and keeps one entry per CDR3 protein. The data contain over 450,000 distinct CDR3 sequences, about an eighth of them singletons. The CDR3 has 16 residues. Germline trimming cut 0 bases from V and 4 bases from J; bases unmatched to any gene: 9. CDR1 is SGHRS and CDR2 is YFSETQ in the germline V gene. The receptor comes from a male donor with ankylosing spondylitis. Input material: blood, either unsorted or a sorted T cell fraction (not recorded which). The V call is TRBV5-1, the J call TRBJ2-5; 7 nucleotides line up with TRBD2. The chain's CDR3 is CASSLAAGLEGETQYF. CDR3 sequence (DNA): TGCGCCAGCAGCTTGGCTGCTGGACTAGAAGGAGAGACCCAGTACTTC.